Described below is a single T cell receptor (beta chain) sequence and its context. Its antigen remains unidentified. Treatment noted: oral pan-JAK inhibitor, 5-10 mg twice daily. From alopecia areata patients, lesional scalp punch biopsies and peripheral blood were collected. The sample is drawn from a study of CD8+ T cells in alopecia areata. Findings and caveats of the study: During tofacitinib treatment, many expanded lesional clones remained in scalp and blood. Clonality in lesional scalp, especially alopecia totalis/universalis, exceeded that of normal scalp.

From germline, CDR1 is SQVTM and CDR2 ANQGSEA. The CDR3 covers 14 residues. J was trimmed by 5 bases and V by 1 base; bases with no gene match: 7. cDNA serving as the sequencing template came from extracted, reverse transcribed RNA. Measured with immunoSEQ multiplex PCR; TCRdb has only the in-frame clones, and not every one. The sample has about 140,000 clones, around four fifths seen once; the top ten hold approximately 25%. Source: CD8+ T cells sorted from blood, taken at week 4, from a patient treated with tofacitinib. The receptor was isolated from a human donor with alopecia areata. V is TRBV29-1 and J is TRBJ2-7; 8 bases line up with TRBD1. Here the CDR3 DNA reads TGCAGCGTTGAAGCGAAGGACAGGGATGACGAGCAGTACTTC. Its translation: CSVEAKDRDDEQYF.